Listed below are T cell receptor beta chains from one sample, sequenced in a study of identical twins' blood T cells. A single record per CDR3 protein comes from TCRdb applying MiXCR to the 5' RACE reads. The data contain roughly 380,000 distinct CDR3 sequences, more than 25% of them singletons. Source material: PBMCs. These receptors were obtained from a woman aged 18-50 years in good health. Both conserved end residues are part of each CDR3. D genes are given only for firm matches. Rows may omit the clone size; those that give it use once, few, many or a size class.

clone_size,v_call,d_call,j_call,cdr3_aa,cdr3_nt
-,TRBV20-1,TRBD2,TRBJ2-2,CSARVSGMNTGELFF,TGCAGTGCTAGAGTCAGCGGGATGAACACCGGGGAGCTGTTTTTT
-,TRBV6-5,-,TRBJ1-1,CASRVDPVTEAFF,TGTGCCAGCCGAGTAGACCCGGTTACTGAAGCTTTCTTT
few,TRBV7-9,-,TRBJ2-1,CAPRDPTYNEQFF,TGTGCCCCCAGGGATCCCACCTACAATGAGCAGTTCTTC
-,TRBV11-2,-,TRBJ1-1,CASSYRKNTEAFF,TGTGCCAGCAGCTACAGGAAGAACACTGAAGCTTTCTTT
few,TRBV12-3/TRBV12-4,TRBD2,TRBJ2-7,CASSLGSGRAYEQYF,TGTGCCAGCAGTTTAGGTAGCGGGAGGGCCTACGAGCAGTACTTC
-,TRBV29-1,TRBD1,TRBJ1-1,CSVGEGAAEAFF,TGCAGCGTTGGGGAGGGGGCTGCTGAAGCTTTCTTT
-,TRBV7-8,-,TRBJ1-6,CASSQTRTGYNSPLHF,TGTGCCAGCAGCCAAACCCGGACCGGTTATAATTCACCCCTCCACTTT
many,TRBV16,TRBD1,TRBJ1-1,CASSPTDRDSEAFF,TGTGCCAGCAGCCCTACTGACCGGGACAGCGAAGCTTTCTTT
many,TRBV13,-,TRBJ1-2,CASSLEVYRGYGYTF,TGTGCCAGCAGCTTAGAAGTCTACCGGGGCTATGGCTACACCTTC
many,TRBV5-6,-,TRBJ1-1,CASSSRGAVGNTEAFF,TGTGCCAGCAGCTCCCGTGGGGCAGTCGGGAACACTGAAGCTTTCTTT
few,TRBV12-5,-,TRBJ1-2,CASGLVTDANGYTF,TGTGCTAGTGGTTTGGTTACAGACGCGAATGGCTACACCTTC
many,TRBV6-6,-,TRBJ1-1,CASMTANTEAFF,TGTGCCAGCATGACGGCGAACACTGAAGCTTTCTTT
-,TRBV5-1,TRBD1,TRBJ2-3,CASISGDRTTDTQYF,TGCGCCAGCATCTCAGGGGACAGGACTACAGATACGCAGTATTTT
few,TRBV5-1,-,TRBJ1-1,CASSFSQDTEAFF,TGCGCCAGCAGCTTTTCACAGGACACTGAAGCTTTCTTT
few,TRBV3-1,-,TRBJ1-1,CASSQAWGTEAFF,TGTGCCAGCAGCCAGGCTTGGGGGACTGAAGCTTTCTTT
-,TRBV10-2,-,TRBJ2-2,CASSAPGPGELFF,TGCGCCAGCAGTGCCCCAGGTCCCGGGGAGCTGTTTTTT
-,TRBV6-1,-,TRBJ1-2,CASTLSSGTYGYTF,TGTGCCAGCACCCTCTCGTCGGGGACCTATGGCTACACCTTC
few,TRBV7-2,-,TRBJ2-1,CASRRDTINEQFF,TGTGCCAGCAGGCGGGACACGATTAATGAGCAGTTCTTC
-,TRBV3-1,TRBD1,TRBJ1-2,CASSQEQGAYGYTF,TGTGCCAGCAGCCAAGAACAGGGGGCCTATGGCTACACCTTC
few,TRBV4-3,-,TRBJ1-5,CASSQEARRTNQPQHF,TGCGCCAGCAGCCAAGAGGCAAGGAGGACCAATCAGCCCCAGCATTTT
few,TRBV12-5,TRBD1,TRBJ2-3,CASGPPGQGADTQYF,TGTGCTAGTGGTCCCCCGGGACAGGGTGCAGATACGCAGTATTTT
many,TRBV20-1,-,TRBJ1-5,CSASNIKLHQPQHF,TGCAGTGCTAGTAATATAAAGTTGCATCAGCCCCAGCATTTT
-,TRBV6-5,-,TRBJ1-2,CASSFDRSYGYTF,TGTGCCAGCAGCTTTGACAGGTCCTATGGCTACACCTTC
-,TRBV20-1,-,TRBJ1-3,CSARNPGAGNTIYF,TGCAGTGCCAGGAATCCAGGGGCTGGAAACACCATATATTTT
once,TRBV5-1,TRBD2,TRBJ2-7,CASSSDIAGLSPGYEQYF,TGCGCCAGCAGCTCAGACATAGCGGGACTATCTCCGGGCTACGAGCAGTACTTC
-,TRBV27,-,TRBJ1-1,CATLQSTNFGQAFF,TGTGCCACCCTACAATCGACCAATTTTGGGCAAGCTTTCTTT
few,TRBV5-1,-,TRBJ1-2,CASSWGGPNYGYTF,TGCGCCAGCAGCTGGGGGGGTCCTAACTATGGCTACACCTTC
-,TRBV4-2,-,TRBJ1-1,CASSQDYATTEAFF,TGTGCCAGCAGCCAAGATTACGCGACCACTGAAGCTTTCTTT
few,TRBV4-2,TRBD1,TRBJ1-5,CASSQYLTGDGQPQHF,TGTGCCAGCAGCCAATATCTTACAGGGGATGGGCAGCCCCAGCATTTT
-,TRBV5-1,-,TRBJ1-1,CASSPESGLNTEAFF,TGCGCCAGCAGCCCCGAATCAGGTCTAAACACTGAAGCTTTCTTT
many,TRBV3-1,-,TRBJ1-1,CASSQGEVAEAFF,TGTGCCAGCAGCCAGGGGGAAGTAGCTGAAGCTTTCTTT
-,TRBV5-1,-,TRBJ2-2,CASSLARDTGELFF,TGCGCCAGCAGCTTGGCGAGGGACACCGGGGAGCTGTTTTTT
few,TRBV19,-,TRBJ1-1,CASSMLGTNTEAFF,TGTGCCAGTAGTATGTTAGGTACGAACACTGAAGCTTTCTTT